A single sample gave rise to the 23 T cell receptor beta chains below, sequenced in a study of T-cell memory formation after mild COVID-19. Via MiXCR, TCRdb re-called the 5' RACE reads, giving one row per CDR3 protein. The data show about 260,000 distinct CDR3 sequences, approximately 8.4% seen once. Sequenced: PBMCs or a T cell subset sorted from them (not recorded which). These receptors all stem from a man younger than 35 who had mild COVID-19 (a few samples of this study predate the infection). Cell type and time point are not known.

This rearrangement joins TRBV7-6 to TRBJ2-7, with D possibly TRBD1 on 6 matching bases. Germline V gene data show CDR1 as SGHVS and CDR2 as FNYEAQ. V gave up 1 base and J gave up 0 bases, with 10 bases separating them. The CDR3 contains 15 residues. The CDR3, as DNA: TGTGCCAGCAGCTTAGACCTGGACAGCTCCTACGAGCAGTACGTC. Translated, it gives CASSLDLDSSYEQYV.

The chain carries TRBV29-1 and TRBJ1-1; no definite D call. Germline loops: CDR1 SQVTM, CDR2 ANQGSEA. The CDR3 is made up of 12 amino acids. The V end lost 7 bases, the J end lost 4 bases, and 13 bases lay between the germline ends. The CDR3 protein is CSAPGGTTEAFF. The DNA for the CDR3 is TGCAGCGCGCCGGGCGGTACCACTGAAGCTTTCTTT.

The J gene is TRBJ2-5, the V gene TRBV6-5; no reliable D call. Germline V CDR1 and CDR2: MNHEY, SVGAGI. V was trimmed by 4 bases and J by 1 base, leaving 10 bases between them. The length of the CDR3 is 14 residues. The CDR3 DNA is TGTGCCAGCAGTTCCTCTTTGGGCCAAGAGACCCAGTACTTC. Encoded protein: CASSSSLGQETQYF.

The J gene is TRBJ2-1, the V gene TRBV14, with no clear D. With 3 bases removed from V and 5 bases from J, the gap between germline ends came to 11 bases. This CDR3 has 14 residues. The germline V gene encodes CDR1 SGHDN and CDR2 FVKESK. As DNA, the CDR3 is TGTGCCAGCAGCCAGGTATGGATGGACAATGAGCAGTTCTTC. Encoded protein: CASSQVWMDNEQFF. Full variable domain (rest looked up from reference TRBV14 and TRBJ2-1): EAGVTQFPSHSVIEKGQTVTLRCDPISGHDNLYWYRRVMGKEIKFLLHFVKESKQDESGMPNNRFLAERTGGTYSTLKVQPAELEDSGVYFCASSQVWMDNEQFFGPGTRLTVL.

The rearrangement links TRBV5-1 to TRBJ1-1; D ambiguous. V dropped 2 bases and J dropped 4 bases, with 12 bases sitting between them. This CDR3 spans 14 amino acids. Germline CDR1 and CDR2: SGHRS and YFSETQ. CDR3 in amino acids: CASSFPGDGTEAFF. CDR3 DNA: TGCGCCAGCAGCTTTCCGGGAGATGGCACTGAAGCTTTCTTT.

This clonotype showed up just a few times. The chain has TRBV6-2 or TRBV6-3 and TRBJ2-4; weak D call: TRBD1 (6 bases). CDR1 MNHEY and CDR2 SVGEGT come from the germline V gene. With 4 bases removed from V and 7 bases from J, the gap between germline ends came to 11 bases. This CDR3 is 13 amino acids long. CDR3 protein: CASSLTGQNIQYF. The CDR3 nucleotides are TGTGCCAGCAGTTTGACAGGTCAGAACATTCAGTACTTC.

There are many counts of this clonotype. The chain recombines TRBV6-5 with TRBJ1-3; D is unclear. The CDR3 contains 14 residues. Trimming took off 3 bases at V and 4 bases at J, with 10 bases between the two ends. In germline, CDR1 is MNHEY, CDR2 SVGAGI. CDR3 region: CASSYSVLGNTIYF. CDR3 DNA: TGTGCCAGCAGTTATTCAGTCTTGGGAAACACCATATATTTT.

The chain employs TRBV18 and TRBJ2-3; 7 bases agree with TRBD1. The CDR3 runs to 15 residues. The V segment lost 3 bases and the J segment 1 base; nucleotides outside the gene matches: 4. Per germline, CDR1 KGHSH and CDR2 LQKENI. CDR3 protein: CASSPGDSRTDTQYF. Here the CDR3 DNA reads TGTGCCAGCTCACCCGGGGACAGCCGCACAGATACGCAGTATTTT.

This chain uses TRBV5-1 with TRBJ2-7; 8 nucleotides agree with TRBD2. V shed 0 bases, J shed 2 bases, and the junction held 10 bases outside the gene matches. The CDR3 loop spans 17 amino acids. The germline V gene has CDR1 SGHRS and CDR2 YFSETQ. CDR3 residues: CASSLAAPGGHAYEQYV. DNA for the CDR3: TGCGCCAGCAGCTTGGCCGCACCGGGGGGGCATGCCTACGAGCAGTACGTC.

The chain carries TRBV2 and TRBJ1-1; D unresolved. This CDR3 is built from 13 residues. With 9 bases removed from V and 2 bases from J, the gap between germline ends came to 13 bases. Germline V gives CDR1 SNHLY, CDR2 FYNNEI. The CDR3, as DNA: TGTGCCAGTCGGTGGGCGGGTAACACTGAAGCTTTCTTT. It encodes CASRWAGNTEAFF.

Only a few counts were recorded for this clonotype. The J gene is TRBJ2-3, the V gene TRBV12-3 or TRBV12-4; D remains ambiguous. This CDR3 comprises 16 residues. V shed 1 base and J shed 6 bases, with 17 bases lying between them. The CDR3 loop is CASSLEDSGVPDTQYF. CDR3 coding DNA: TGTGCCAGCAGTTTAGAGGATTCTGGGGTTCCGGATACGCAGTATTTT.

The rearrangement uses TRBV5-6 and TRBJ2-5; D gene unclear. V shed 5 bases and J shed 5 bases, with 16 bases lying between them. This CDR3 region has 14 residues. Germline V gene sequence: CDR1 SGHDT, CDR2 YYEEEE. The CDR3 coding sequence is TGTGCCAGCAGAATGTGGGGTAAGATGGAGACCCAGTACTTC. Encoded protein: CASRMWGKMETQYF.

V and J are TRBV20-1 and TRBJ1-2; D uncertain. The CDR3 is 14 residues long. Trimming left V 3 bases short and J 0 bases short, with 11 bases between. Germline CDR1 and CDR2: DFQATT and SNEGSKA (reference sequence). The CDR3 region is CSARGPWTNYGYTF. The CDR3 region has the DNA TGCAGTGCTAGGGGCCCCTGGACTAACTATGGCTACACCTTC.

The CDR3 DNA sequence: TGTGCCAGCAGCCTTCGACTAGCGGGGGTATACACAGATACGCAGTATTTT. Its protein is CASSLRLAGVYTDTQYF. V gene TRBV7-2 combines with J gene TRBJ2-3; 12 bases map to TRBD2. The CDR3 has 17 residues. V dropped 5 bases and J dropped 2; count of bases not matched to a gene: 8. Germline V gene lookup returns CDR1 SGHTA and CDR2 FQGNSA.

The chain joins TRBV7-9 to TRBJ1-2, with a tentative D call TRBD1 (5 bases). This CDR3 spans 14 amino acids. Trimming pared 3 bases from V and 8 bases from J, leaving 16 bases between. In germline, CDR1 is SEHNR, CDR2 FQNEAQ (reference sequence). Written as DNA, the CDR3 is TGTGCCAGCAGCTTCGGGGGAACCCTTCTCGGCTACACCTTC. Encoded protein: CASSFGGTLLGYTF.

In its sample, this clonotype was seen a few times. This chain links TRBV9 with TRBJ1-4; D gene ambiguous. The CDR3 length is 14 residues. Deletions cut 2 bases from V and 4 bases from J, with 9 bases between. Germline CDR1 reads SGDLS; CDR2 reads YYNGEE. CDR3 nucleotide sequence: TGTGCCAGCAGCGTGTTCGGGAATAATGAAAAACTGTTTTTT. This translates into CASSVFGNNEKLFF.

V usage is TRBV6-2 or TRBV6-3 and J usage is TRBJ2-5; D unclear. In germline, CDR1 is MNHEY, CDR2 SVGEGT. The CDR3 sequence is 12 residues long. V lost 2 bases and J 5 bases, leaving 6 bases between the germline ends. CDR3 DNA: TGTGCCAGCAGTTACAGGGTCGAGACCCAGTACTTC. This sequence encodes CASSYRVETQYF.

The J gene is TRBJ2-1, the V gene TRBV6-8; possible D gene TRBD2, 6 bases. Trimming removed 8 bases from V and 7 bases from J, with 9 bases in between. CDR1 and CDR2 (germline): MNHGY, SAAAGT. The CDR3 sequence is 11 residues long. The CDR3 DNA reads TGTGCCAGCGGGGACTGGAATGAGCAGTTCTTC. It specifies CASGDWNEQFF.

This clonotype has only a few counts. CDR3 loop: CASSFPSTRGDTQYF. The CDR3 DNA reads as TGCGCCAGCAGCTTCCCCTCTACAAGGGGTGATACGCAGTATTTT. The chain uses TRBV5-1 and TRBJ2-3; D is possibly TRBD1 (5 bases). In germline, CDR1 is SGHRS, CDR2 YFSETQ. Trimming left V 2 bases short and J 6 bases short, with 16 bases between. The CDR3 contains 15 residues.

The rearrangement links TRBV12-3 or TRBV12-4 to TRBJ2-7; 7 nucleotides align to TRBD2. Germline trimming cut 5 bases from V and 6 bases from J; bases unmatched to any gene: 7. The CDR3 has 13 residues. CDR3 in amino acids: CASSPQGGAEQYF. CDR3 nucleotide sequence: TGTGCCAGCAGTCCCCAGGGAGGGGCCGAGCAGTACTTC.

This clonotype has ten or more counts. The rearrangement uses TRBV12-3 or TRBV12-4 and TRBJ2-5, with no clear D. V was trimmed by 2 bases and J by 4 bases, leaving 5 bases between them. CDR3 size: 12 residues. The CDR3 sequence is CASSLFGETQYF. The CDR3 DNA follows: TGTGCCAGCAGTTTATTTGGAGAGACCCAGTACTTC.

In its sample, this clonotype was seen a few times. Relative to the germline gene, one junction end is altered; a read error may explain this. The V gene is TRBV6-2 or TRBV6-3, the J gene TRBJ2-4; no clear D gene. This CDR3 comprises 11 residues. The V gene's germline CDR1 is MNHEY and CDR2 SVGEGT. Here the CDR3 DNA reads TGTGCCAGCAACGACACACTCTCTGGTATATTC. Its translation is CASNDTLSGIF.

This clonotype was counted only a few times. The rearrangement uses TRBV7-3 and TRBJ2-3; D tentatively reads TRBD1 or TRBD2 (6 bases each). Germline V gene sequence: CDR1 SGHTA, CDR2 FQGTGA. V shed 3 bases and J shed 5 bases, with 12 bases lying between them. The length of the CDR3 is 14 residues. CDR3 sequence (DNA): TGTGCCAGCAGCTTGTCGGGGGCCGAAGATACGCAGTATTTT. The encoded protein is CASSLSGAEDTQYF.